The sequence of this T cell receptor beta chain was determined in a study of neoadjuvant anti-PD-1 for oral cavity cancer. Whole-study context: Non-progressing patients received a fourth nivolumab dose near day 43, then surgery on days 50-56.

Here immunoSEQ multiplex PCR was the method, and the copy in TCRdb shows in-frame clones only, minus some. The profile covers 63,000 or so clones, with roughly nine tenths appearing a single time and 2.5% to 3.5% taken by the ten largest. Time point: after neoadjuvant nivolumab, at surgical resection. The V and J ends lost 5 bases and 3 bases, in that order; junction bases with no gene match: 6. CDR1 is SEHNR, CDR2 FQNEAQ, per germline (reference sequence). The CDR3 consists of 16 residues. The sample was PBMCs, taken after nivolumab (anti-PD-1) treatment. The rearrangement links TRBV7-9 to TRBJ2-2; 10 nucleotides line up with TRBD1. The origin of this receptor is a person aged 40 to 85 with oral cavity squamous cell carcinoma. In DNA, the CDR3 is TGTGCCAGCAGCCCCCGACAGGGGGCCTACACCGGGGAGCTGTTTTTT. Translation gives CASSPRQGAYTGELFF.